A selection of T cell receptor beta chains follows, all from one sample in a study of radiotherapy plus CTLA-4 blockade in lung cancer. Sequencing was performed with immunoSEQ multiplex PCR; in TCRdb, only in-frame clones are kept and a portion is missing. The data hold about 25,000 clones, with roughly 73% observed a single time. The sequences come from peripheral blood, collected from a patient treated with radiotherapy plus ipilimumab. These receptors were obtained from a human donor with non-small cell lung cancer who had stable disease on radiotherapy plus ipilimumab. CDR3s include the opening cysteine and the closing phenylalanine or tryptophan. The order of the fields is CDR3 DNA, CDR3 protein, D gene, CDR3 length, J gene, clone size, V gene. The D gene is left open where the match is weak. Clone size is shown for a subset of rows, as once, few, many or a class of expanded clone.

TGTGCCAGTAGTATATTAACAGGGGGCTTCAACACCGGGGAGCTGTTTTTT | CASSILTGGFNTGELFF | TRBD1 | 17 | TRBJ2-2 | . | TRBV19
TGTGCCAGTAGTACGATCTCGAGGAACTATGGCTACACCTTC | CASSTISRNYGYTF | . | 14 | TRBJ1-2 | . | TRBV19
TGTGCCAGTCGAGGGACAGATCTTTTGCCCCAGCATTTT | CASRGTDLLPQHF | TRBD1 | 13 | TRBJ1-5 | . | TRBV19
TGTGCCAGCAGCTTACCGAGCTCCTACGAGCAGTACTTC | CASSLPSSYEQYF | . | 13 | TRBJ2-7 | once | TRBV7-2
TGTGCCAGCAGAAACGAGATAACAGATACGCAGTATTTT | CASRNEITDTQYF | . | 13 | TRBJ2-3 | . | TRBV6-5
TGTGCCAGCAGTGAATTGGAAAGGTTCTATGGCTACACCTTC | CASSELERFYGYTF | . | 14 | TRBJ1-2 | few | TRBV6-1
TGTGCCAGCAGCTCCAGAGGAGAGACCCAGTACTTC | CASSSRGETQYF | . | 12 | TRBJ2-5 | . | TRBV11-3
TGCGCCAGCAGCCGGGGACTAGCGTCCACCGGGGAGCTGTTTTTT | CASSRGLASTGELFF | TRBD2 | 15 | TRBJ2-2 | . | TRBV5-1
TGTGCCACCTCCCTCAGGGGGCGGATTGGAAACACCATATATTTT | CATSLRGRIGNTIYF | TRBD1 | 15 | TRBJ1-3 | . | TRBV7-2
TGTGCCAGCACGATTGGGGCCGGGGCGAATCAGCCCCAGCATTTT | CASTIGAGANQPQHF | . | 15 | TRBJ1-5 | . | TRBV18
TGTGCCACCAGCGCAAAAACCGGGCCTGAGCGGGGTTACGAGCAGTACTTC | CATSAKTGPERGYEQYF | TRBD2 | 17 | TRBJ2-7 | . | TRBV15
TGTGCCAGCAGCTGGGGCAGGACCTACGAGCAGTACTTC | CASSWGRTYEQYF | . | 13 | TRBJ2-7 | once | TRBV7-6
TGTGCCAGTAGTGAAGGACAGGGGACCACCTACGAGCAGTACTTC | CASSEGQGTTYEQYF | TRBD1 | 15 | TRBJ2-7 | once | TRBV19
TGTGCCATCAGTGAGTCGGGACTAGCGGGAAGGCACGAGCAGTACTTC | CAISESGLAGRHEQYF | TRBD2 | 16 | TRBJ2-7 | few | TRBV10-3
TGTGCCAGTAGTATCGTGACAGGGGGCTTTGAGCAGTTCTTC | CASSIVTGGFEQFF | TRBD1 | 14 | TRBJ2-1 | . | TRBV19
TGTGCCAGCAGTTTACGCGGGAGGGCCCTCTACGAGCAGTACTTC | CASSLRGRALYEQYF | TRBD2 | 15 | TRBJ2-7 | once | TRBV27
TGTGCTAGCAGCTCGGGACAAAGCACCGGGGAGCTGTTTTTT | CASSSGQSTGELFF | . | 14 | TRBJ2-2 | . | TRBV7-7